This T cell receptor (beta chain) was sequenced during a study of T cell repertoires in cytomegalovirus infection. TCRdb redid the calling of the reads with MiXCR, one entry per CDR3 protein. The sample lists fewer than 650,000 distinct CDR3 sequences; about 40% were seen once. The CDR3 spans 13 residues. The V end was cut by 4 bases, the J end by 7 bases, with 14 bases between. Germline CDR1 reads SQVTM; CDR2 reads ANQGSEA. A note on this clonotype: Its antigen is unidentified.

The chain carries TRBV29-1 and TRBJ2-1, with D tentatively TRBD1 (5 bases). The material was cultured PBMCs, obtained from culture after CMV antigen stimulation. This sequence was found in a human donor in good health (CMV status not recorded). Some clones in this sample may be carry-over from other donors' samples. The CDR3 DNA reads TGCAGCGTTGTTTACAGGATGGGTAATGAGCAGTTCTTC. Encoded protein: CSVVYRMGNEQFF.